The entry below describes one T cell receptor (beta chain). The sample originates from a study of cytomegalovirus exposure and HLA in healthy donors. Per germline, CDR1 SGHNT and CDR2 YYREEE (reference sequence). The germline V and J ends were trimmed by 4 bases and 7 bases, with 12 bases remaining between them. CDR3 length: 13 residues. The primer mix had 60 Vbeta and 13 Jbeta primers. Sequencing was performed with immunoSEQ multiplex PCR; in TCRdb, only in-frame clones are kept and a portion is missing. The repertoire holds roughly 100,000 clones, with approximately 86% as singletons. Sequences were obtained from PBMCs. The chain links TRBV5-4 to TRBJ2-1; D is possibly TRBD2 (6 bases). The source is a man in his late teens or twenties in good health and CMV-seronegative. The CDR3: CASSGPGVNEQFF. In nucleotides, the CDR3 is TGTGCCAGCAGCGGTCCGGGAGTAAATGAGCAGTTCTTC. Full variable domain (outside the CDR3, taken from reference TRBV5-4 and TRBJ2-1): ETGVTQSPTHLIKTRGQQVTLRCSSQSGHNTVSWYQQALGQGPQFIFQYYREEENGRGNFPPRFSGLQFPNYSSELNVNALELDDSALYLCASSGPGVNEQFFGPGTRLTVL.